What follows describes a single TCR beta chain. Antigen specificity is unknown. The CDR3 is made up of 13 amino acids. The germline V gene encodes CDR1 SEHNR and CDR2 FQNEAQ (reference sequence). The data are from a study of blood T cells in healthy people across ages. Study-level points and caveats: Versus aged donors, long-lived donors had higher diversity and more naive CD4+ cells.

It was with a sample-barcoded 5' primer and a J-beta primer mix that a second PCR of roughly 6 to 12 cycles was run. MiXCR was run by TCRdb on the 5' RACE reads, yielding one entry per CDR3 protein. The data contain approximately 780,000 distinct CDR3 sequences, around 25% of them singletons. These data are also associated with another study on T cells of mothers and their children. From that study: The study sampled a few healthy Caucasian mothers and their six children.

This chain joins TRBV7-9 and TRBJ2-5; no definite D call. With the DNA end fitting TRBJ2-1 better, the J assignment may be wrong. The source material was blood. The sequence derives from a boy aged 5-17 years in good health. The CDR3: CASSSSRDGEQFF. The CDR3, as DNA: TGTGCCAGCAGCTCCAGTAGAGATGGGGAGCAGTTCTTC.